Below, 14 T cell receptor beta chains from the same sample are listed, as sequenced in a study of shared clonotypes between healthy human individuals. Generated by immunoSEQ multiplex PCR, the TCRdb table keeps only in-frame clones and is missing some. The sample records about 480,000 clones, 75% to 80% being singletons. Sequenced: PBMCs. Receptors originate from a woman between 40 and 50 years old in good health. Some clones in this sample may be carry-over from other donors' samples.

The V and J genes are TRBV6-5 and TRBJ2-7; 7 bases fit TRBD2. Losses at the gene ends were 6 bases for V and 1 base for J; bases not matched to a gene: 9. CDR1 and CDR2 from the germline V gene are MNHEY and SVGAGI. The CDR3 is made up of 15 amino acids. CDR3 in DNA: TGTGCCAGCAGGCCTGGGGGGGGTCCGTCCTACGAGCAGTACTTC. This translates into CASRPGGGPSYEQYF.

The genes are TRBV29-1 and TRBJ1-1, with D unresolved. The CDR3 has 10 residues. Germline assignment: CDR1 SQVTM and CDR2 ANQGSEA. Trimming took 5 bases from V and 3 from J, leaving 4 bases between them. The CDR3: CSVMYTEAFF. In DNA, the CDR3 is TGCAGCGTTATGTACACTGAAGCTTTCTTT.

Concerning this clone: This could be a read error, since a much larger clone is one nucleotide away. Other DNA sequences in this sample translate to the same CDR3. The CDR3 DNA follows: TGCGCCAGCAGCTTAAGCGCGTCGAACACCGGGGAGCTGTTTTTT. This sequence encodes CASSLSASNTGELFF. J is TRBJ2-2 and V is TRBV7-3; D is unresolved. The CDR3 is 15 amino acids. From germline, CDR1 is SGHTA and CDR2 FQGTGA.

Regarding this clone: Different DNA sequences within this sample yield the same CDR3. The chain is built from TRBV28 and TRBJ2-7; D is ambiguous. The V and J ends lost 2 bases and 2 bases respectively, with 7 bases between them. This CDR3 region has 13 residues. The V gene's germline CDR1 is MDHEN and CDR2 SYDVKM. The CDR3 spells CASSLPATYEQYF. CDR3 nucleotide sequence: TGTGCCAGCAGTTTACCGGCAACCTACGAGCAGTACTTC.

This chain uses TRBV7-2 with TRBJ2-7, with 14 nucleotides matching TRBD2. V trimming: 5 bases; J trimming: 6 bases; junction bases outside the gene matches: 12. The CDR3 extends over 17 amino acids. Germline CDR1 SGHTA, CDR2 FQGNSA. CDR3 bases: TGTGCCAGCAGCCCCGGGACTAGCGGGAGTTCCTACGGCGAGCAGTACTTC. Protein product: CASSPGTSGSSYGEQYF.

The rearrangement joins TRBV25-1 to TRBJ2-7; 13 positions agree with TRBD2. From germline, CDR1 is MGHDK and CDR2 SYGVNS. The CDR3 has 15 amino acids. J lost 5 bases, V lost 1 base, and 2 bases had no gene match. CDR3 sequence: CASSEWTSGSHEQYF. The CDR3 bases are TGTGCCAGCAGTGAATGGACTAGCGGGAGTCACGAGCAGTACTTC.

The CDR3 loop reads CSVGQQETQYF. CDR3 coding DNA: TGCAGCGTTGGCCAGCAAGAGACCCAGTACTTC. The rearrangement links TRBV29-1 to TRBJ2-5; D is undetermined. The germline V gene has CDR1 SQVTM and CDR2 ANQGSEA. CDR3 length equals 11 residues. V lost 4 bases to trimming and J lost 2 bases, with 5 bases between them.

V and J are TRBV5-1 and TRBJ2-5, with D possibly being TRBD1 (6 bases). Germline lookup yields CDR1 SGHRS and CDR2 YFSETQ. The CDR3 is 15 amino acids. The ends were cut back, 4 bases at V and 1 base at J, with 14 bases in the middle. In DNA, the CDR3 is TGCGCCAGCAGCACCCTAGGGGGAGCCCAAGAGACCCAGTACTTC. Translation: CASSTLGGAQETQYF.

V gene TRBV9 combines with J gene TRBJ1-4, with unresolved D. The V end was cut by 1 base, the J end by 2 bases, with 6 bases between. This CDR3 spans 14 amino acids. Per germline, CDR1 SGDLS and CDR2 YYNGEE. CDR3 sequence: CASSVTWTNEKLFF. In DNA form, the CDR3 reads TGTGCCAGCAGCGTAACCTGGACTAATGAAAAACTGTTTTTT.

The genes are TRBV23-1 and TRBJ2-7; 7 bases align to TRBD1. TRBV23-1 is designated an ORF whose function remains uncertain. This CDR3 contains 17 residues. V lost 2 bases, J lost 5 bases, and 15 bases stayed unmatched. The CDR3 DNA reads TGCGCCAGCAGTCAAATCGACAAGATGGGACAGAGGCACGAGCAGTACTTC. Protein sequence: CASSQIDKMGQRHEQYF.

The rearrangement uses TRBV28 and TRBJ1-5; 8 bases align to TRBD1. The CDR3 extends over 16 amino acids. The V gene's germline CDR1 is MDHEN and CDR2 SYDVKM. Trimming cost V 6 bases and J 5 bases; bases outside gene matches: 12. The CDR3 sequence: CASRYPRTGHDQPQHF. Here the CDR3 DNA reads TGTGCCAGCAGATACCCCCGGACAGGGCATGATCAGCCCCAGCATTTT.

The chain employs TRBV28 and TRBJ2-1; 8 bases align to TRBD2. CDR3 length: 13 residues. Trimming took 6 bases from V and 10 from J; bases not matched to a gene: 8. Germline values: CDR1 MDHEN, CDR2 SYDVKM. The CDR3 region has the DNA TGTGCCAGCAGGAAGACTAGCGTTGGGGAGCAGTTCTTC. This encodes CASRKTSVGEQFF.

V is TRBV5-1 and J is TRBJ1-1; D call uncertain. The CDR3 has 14 residues. Germline V gene sequence: CDR1 SGHRS, CDR2 YFSETQ. V lost 0 bases and J 5 bases, leaving 11 bases between the germline ends. Here the CDR3 reads CASSLVVAETEAFF. The CDR3 DNA is TGCGCCAGCAGCTTGGTTGTGGCAGAGACTGAAGCTTTCTTT.

The sample holds one count of this clone. The chain carries TRBV7-2 and TRBJ2-1; 10 nucleotides match TRBD2. CDR3 length equals 16 residues. The junction had 12 bases not matched to a gene; V was cut back by 4 bases and J by 9 bases. Germline V gene sequence: CDR1 SGHTA, CDR2 FQGNSA. The CDR3 DNA follows: TGTGCCAGCAGCTCGGAAGGGACTAGCGTTGGGAGTGAGCAGTTCTTC. It encodes CASSSEGTSVGSEQFF.